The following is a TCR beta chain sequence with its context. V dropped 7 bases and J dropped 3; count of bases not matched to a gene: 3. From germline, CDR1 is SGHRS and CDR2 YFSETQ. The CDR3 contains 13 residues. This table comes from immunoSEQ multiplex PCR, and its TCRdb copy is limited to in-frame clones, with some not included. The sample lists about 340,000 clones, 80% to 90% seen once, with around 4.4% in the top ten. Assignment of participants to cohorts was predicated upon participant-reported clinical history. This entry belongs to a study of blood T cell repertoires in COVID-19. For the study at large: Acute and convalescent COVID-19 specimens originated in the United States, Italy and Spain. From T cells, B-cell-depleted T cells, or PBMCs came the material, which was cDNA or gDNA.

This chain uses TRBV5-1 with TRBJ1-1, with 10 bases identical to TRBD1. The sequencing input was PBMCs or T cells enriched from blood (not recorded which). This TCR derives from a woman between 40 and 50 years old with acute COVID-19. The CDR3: CASGQGDHTEAFF. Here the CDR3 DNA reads TGCGCCAGCGGACAGGGGGATCACACTGAAGCTTTCTTT. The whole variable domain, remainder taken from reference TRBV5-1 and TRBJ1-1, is KAGVTQTPRYLIKTRGQQVTLSCSPISGHRSVSWYQQTPGQGLQFLFEYFSETQRNKGNFPGRFSGRQFSNSRSEMNVSTLELGDSALYLCASGQGDHTEAFFGQGTRLTVV.